Following are 17 T cell receptor beta chains from one sample sequenced in a study of T-cell memory formation after mild COVID-19 (dated by TCRdb to the early 2020s). The library came from 5' RACE. Sequenced using an Illumina NovaSeq 6000. In TCRdb, the public reads were trimmed at Q25 with fastp and aligned with MiXCR, with productive beta chains retained. Rows with one shared CDR3 protein collapse into an entry with the most common genes and DNA. This sample comprises hundreds of thousands of distinct CDR3 sequences, approximately 14% of them detected only once. The leading ten clones occupy about 24% of the sample. Sequencing used PBMCs or a T cell subset sorted from them (not recorded which). These receptors all stem from a man aged 18 to 29 who had mild COVID-19 (a few samples of this study predate the infection). The sample titles of this study are shuffled in the database, so cell type and time point are left out; the donor was told from shared clones.

This clonotype was found a few times. This sequence joins TRBV5-1 and TRBJ2-2, with unresolved D. V lost 0 bases and J 3 bases, leaving 9 bases between the germline ends. The CDR3 is 15 amino acids. Germline V gene sequence: CDR1 SGHRS, CDR2 YFSETQ. CDR3 in DNA: TGCGCCAGCAGCTTGGGATGGGGTGACACCGGGGAGCTGTTTTTT. It encodes CASSLGWGDTGELFF.

V usage is TRBV29-1 and J usage is TRBJ2-5; D is possibly TRBD2 (6 bases). This CDR3 comprises 14 residues. Germline V gene sequence: CDR1 SQVTM, CDR2 ANQGSEA. V dropped 2 bases and J dropped 1 base, with 11 bases sitting between them. CDR3 loop: CSVELAGFQETQYF. The CDR3, as DNA: TGCAGCGTTGAACTGGCGGGGTTCCAAGAGACCCAGTACTTC.

In this sample, this clonotype turned up a few times. The chain uses TRBV6-1 and TRBJ2-3; TRBD2 aligns across 8 bases. The ends lost 3 bases at V and 10 bases at J; junction bases unmatched: 6. Germline-derived CDR1 and CDR2 are MNHNS and SASEGT. CDR3 length: 13 amino acids. The CDR3 spells CASSDAAGAPQYF. The DNA for the CDR3 is TGTGCCAGCAGTGATGCAGCGGGGGCCCCGCAGTATTTT.

This clonotype appeared a few times. The chain is built from TRBV20-1 and TRBJ2-1, with 9 bases aligning to TRBD2. J gave up 0 bases and V 4 bases, and 1 base lay outside the gene matches. This CDR3 spans 14 amino acids. Per the germline V gene, CDR1 is DFQATT and CDR2 is SNEGSKA (reference sequence). CDR3 DNA: TGCAGTGCTATAGCGGGGGACTCCTACAATGAGCAGTTCTTC. It codes for CSAIAGDSYNEQFF.

The rearrangement uses TRBV19 and TRBJ1-2, with TRBD1 identical over 12 bases. Trimming removed 7 bases from V and 4 bases from J; junction bases left unmatched: 7. Looked up from germline, CDR1 is LNHDA and CDR2 is SQIVND (reference sequence). The CDR3 spans 15 residues. This CDR3 reads CASNRGTGGTYGYTF. CDR3 coding DNA: TGTGCCAGTAATCGGGGGACAGGGGGCACCTATGGCTACACCTTC. Complete variable domain (other parts from reference TRBV19 and TRBJ1-2): DGGITQSPKYLFRKEGQNVTLSCEQNLNHDAMYWYRQDPGQGLRLIYYSQIVNDFQKGDIAEGYSVSREKKESFPLTVTSAQKNPTAFYLCASNRGTGGTYGYTFGSGTRLTVV.

This clonotype was found many times. This chain connects TRBV28 to TRBJ1-5, with 9 bases fitting TRBD1. V lost 4 bases, J lost 4 bases, and 8 bases stayed unmatched. Germline assignment: CDR1 MDHEN and CDR2 SYDVKM. This CDR3 spans 16 amino acids. The CDR3 protein is CASSSSTGGGNQPQHF. CDR3 DNA sequence: TGTGCCAGCAGTTCCTCGACAGGGGGAGGGAATCAGCCCCAGCATTTT.

This clonotype was detected a few times. For the CDR3, the DNA is TGTGCCTGGAGTGGGCAGCTCGATTCACCCCTCCACTTT. Translation: CAWSGQLDSPLHF. This chain links TRBV30 with TRBJ1-6; D is ambiguous. The V gene's germline CDR1 is GTSNPN and CDR2 SVGIG (reference sequence). This CDR3 has 13 residues. Trimming took 1 base from V and 8 from J, leaving 9 bases between them.

The chain combines TRBV7-6 with TRBJ2-7; 7 positions match TRBD2. The CDR3 contains 14 residues. CDR1 and CDR2 from the germline V gene are SGHVS and FNYEAQ. Trimming cost V 1 base and J 2 bases; bases outside gene matches: 2. The CDR3 region is CASSLGEGTYEQYV. CDR3 nucleotides: TGTGCCAGCAGCTTAGGGGAGGGAACCTACGAGCAGTACGTC.

This sequence joins TRBV7-6 and TRBJ2-2; perhaps TRBD1 as D (5 bases). Between the trimmed V and J ends, which lost 6 bases and 3 bases, there was a span of 14 bases. CDR1 SGHVS and CDR2 FNYEAQ come from the germline V gene. The CDR3 is 15 residues long. CDR3 DNA: TGTGCCAGCAGTTCGATTGACAGCTACACCGGGGAGCTGTTTTTT. Translating gives CASSSIDSYTGELFF.

The V gene is TRBV20-1, the J gene TRBJ1-5, with D perhaps TRBD1 (5 bases). The CDR3 totals 13 residues. Germline V gene data show CDR1 as DFQATT and CDR2 as SNEGSKA (reference sequence). V was clipped by 1 base and J by 5 bases, with 9 bases between them. For the CDR3, the DNA is TGCAGTGCTAGAGCCCAGGGTGATCAGCCCCAGCATTTT. Amino acids: CSARAQGDQPQHF.

This clonotype was recorded a few times. The chain has TRBV7-3 and TRBJ2-5; D gene uncertain. Looked up from germline, CDR1 is SGHTA and CDR2 is FQGTGA. Trimming shortened V by 1 base and J by 0 bases, and 3 bases separated the two germline ends. CDR3 length: 13 residues. CDR3 residues: CASSLRDQETQYF. The CDR3 coding sequence is TGTGCCAGCAGCTTAAGGGACCAAGAGACCCAGTACTTC.

Ten or more counts support this clonotype. The chain combines TRBV5-1 with TRBJ1-5; no clear D. The CDR3 has 14 residues. The V gene lost 0 bases and the J gene lost 4 bases, with 8 bases spanning the gap. CDR1 and CDR2 from the germline V gene are SGHRS and YFSETQ. The DNA for the CDR3 is TGCGCCAGCAGCTTGGGGGCGGGTAATCAGCCCCAGCATTTT. This sequence encodes CASSLGAGNQPQHF.

This clonotype was found a few times. The chain employs TRBV18 and TRBJ2-1; 7 positions agree with TRBD1. Unmatched junction bases numbered 8, after V lost 2 bases and J lost 4 bases. The length of the CDR3 is 16 residues. The germline CDR1 and CDR2 sequences are KGHSH and LQKENI. CDR3 in amino acids: CASSPVSGTVYNEQFF. CDR3 bases: TGTGCCAGCTCACCAGTTTCCGGGACAGTGTACAATGAGCAGTTCTTC.

This chain connects TRBV5-1 to TRBJ2-6, with 10 positions matching TRBD1. The CDR3 sequence is 17 residues long. V trimming: 4 bases; J trimming: 2 bases; junction bases outside the gene matches: 6. Germline values: CDR1 SGHRS, CDR2 YFSETQ. CDR3 sequence: CASSRRQGATGANVLTF. The CDR3 DNA reads TGCGCCAGCAGCAGGAGACAGGGGGCTACTGGGGCCAACGTCCTGACTTTC.

In its sample, this clonotype was seen many times. The rearrangement joins TRBV30 to TRBJ1-5, with no clear D. Germline assignment: CDR1 GTSNPN and CDR2 SVGIG (reference sequence). Trimming removed 0 bases from V and 4 bases from J, with 7 bases in between. The CDR3 has 13 residues. CDR3 DNA: TGTGCCTGGAGTGTAAGGGAGAATCAGCCCCAGCATTTT. It codes for CAWSVRENQPQHF.

This chain uses TRBV10-1 with TRBJ1-1, with TRBD1 matching over 11 bases. J was trimmed by 7 bases and V by 6 bases; bases with no gene match: 13. Looked up from germline, CDR1 is WNHNN and CDR2 is SYGVQD (reference sequence). This CDR3 contains 16 residues. The CDR3 is CASSAGTGGDKGEAFF. As DNA, the CDR3 is TGCGCCAGCAGCGCCGGGACAGGGGGTGATAAAGGTGAAGCTTTCTTT.

This clonotype was seen a handful of times. The V and J genes are TRBV6-5 and TRBJ2-5, with a weak D call TRBD1 (6 bases). The CDR3 runs 13 residues. Germline values: CDR1 MNHEY, CDR2 SVGAGI. The V end lost 5 bases, the J end lost 7 bases, and 14 bases lay between the germline ends. The CDR3 spells CASSPGVSGTQYF. The CDR3, as DNA: TGTGCCAGCAGTCCAGGGGTTTCGGGGACCCAGTACTTC.